This record covers a single T cell receptor (beta chain). Clones were read by immunoSEQ multiplex PCR, and TCRdb kept only the in-frame ones, dropping some. The sample includes tens of thousands of clones, roughly 91% of them seen just once. Seattle patients were enrolled while actively infected and followed longitudinally. The sample originates from a study of blood T cell repertoires in COVID-19. Across the study: COVID-19 samples from acute and convalescent phases originated in the United States, Italy and Spain.

The sequenced sample consisted of peripheral blood. The origin of this receptor is a middle-aged man with COVID-19, enrolled during active disease.

The CDR3 loop reads CASSLLASTWTDYTEAFF. DNA of the CDR3: TGTGCCAGCAGCCTCCTGGCGTCCACCTGGACTGATTACACTGAAGCTTTCTTT. This sequence joins TRBV5-4 and TRBJ1-1; D not resolved. Trimming removed 4 bases at V and 3 bases at J, with 25 bases between. This CDR3 spans 18 amino acids. Germline values: CDR1 SGHNT, CDR2 YYREEE (reference sequence).